Listed here are 15 T cell receptor beta chains from one sample, sequenced in a study of cytomegalovirus exposure and HLA in healthy donors. A multiplex PCR was run with 60 Vbeta primers and 13 Jbeta primers. Method: immunoSEQ multiplex PCR; TCRdb's copy keeps in-frame clones and lacks some. This table has tens of thousands of clones, around 72% appearing once. The sequenced material came from PBMCs. The receptor source for this set is a woman in her twenties or thirties in good health and CMV-seropositive.

The chain is built from TRBV28 and TRBJ1-5; 7 bases fit TRBD1. The germline CDR1 and CDR2 sequences are MDHEN and SYDVKM. V was clipped by 3 bases and J by 3 bases; unmatched bases: 2. The CDR3 spans 14 residues. The CDR3 nucleotides read TGTGCCAGCAGTTTTGACAGGGTCAATCAGCCCCAGCATTTT. Protein: CASSFDRVNQPQHF.

This rearrangement joins TRBV7-9 to TRBJ2-7, with 11 bases fitting TRBD1. V lost 4 bases to trimming and J lost 6 bases; unmatched junction nucleotides: 8. CDR1 and CDR2 (germline): SEHNR, FQNEAQ (reference sequence). The CDR3 is 15 residues long. DNA for the CDR3: TGTGCCAGCAGCTCGTCCCGGGACAGGGGGGGCGAGCAGTACTTC. Translating gives CASSSSRDRGGEQYF. The variable domain in full, completed from reference TRBV7-9 and TRBJ2-7, reads DTGVSQNPRHKITKRGQNVTFRCDPISEHNRLYWYRQTLGQGPEFLTYFQNEAQLEKSRLLSDRFSAERPKGSFSTLEIQRTEQGDSAMYLCASSSSRDRGGEQYFGPGTRLTVT.

The V and J genes are TRBV7-2 and TRBJ2-3; D uncertain. The V gene's germline CDR1 is SGHTA and CDR2 FQGNSA. The ends were cut back, 5 bases at V and 0 bases at J, with 15 bases in the middle. The CDR3 is 16 residues long. CDR3 in amino acids: CASSPLPVYSTDTQYF. CDR3 nucleotide sequence: TGTGCCAGCAGCCCCCTACCCGTTTATAGCACAGATACGCAGTATTTT.

The rearrangement links TRBV28 to TRBJ1-5; 8 bases are a match to TRBD1. CDR1 is MDHEN and CDR2 is SYDVKM in the germline V gene. The CDR3 contains 18 residues. The trim removed 5 bases at V and 2 bases at J, leaving 14 bases unmatched. The CDR3 here is CASSLYQGAAWGNQPQHF. The DNA for the CDR3 is TGTGCCAGCAGTCTATATCAGGGGGCGGCATGGGGCAATCAGCCCCAGCATTTT.

The chain links TRBV27 to TRBJ1-6; 11 positions agree with TRBD1. Germline loops: CDR1 MNHEY, CDR2 SMNVEV (reference sequence). V gave up 5 bases and J gave up 10 bases; unmatched junction bases: 4. The CDR3 consists of 14 residues. The CDR3: CASSPGTGGSPLHF. The CDR3 DNA sequence: TGTGCCAGCAGTCCCGGGACAGGGGGATCACCCCTCCACTTT.

CDR3 sequence: CASSLARGGFTGELFF. CDR3 nucleotides: TGTGCCAGCAGCTTAGCGCGCGGGGGGTTTACCGGGGAGCTGTTTTTT. The chain recombines TRBV7-2 with TRBJ2-2; 8 bases agree with TRBD2. Germline V CDR1 and CDR2: SGHTA, FQGNSA. Trimming cost V 0 bases and J 5 bases; bases outside gene matches: 5. The CDR3 extends over 16 amino acids.

The rearrangement links TRBV7-8 to TRBJ1-2, with D possibly matching TRBD1 (6 bases). V lost 1 base and J lost 6, with 12 bases in between. The CDR3 has 14 amino acids. Germline values: CDR1 SGHVS, CDR2 FQNEAQ. The CDR3 loop is CASSLGGGGDGYTF. The CDR3 region has the DNA TGTGCCAGCAGCTTAGGCGGGGGGGGCGATGGCTACACCTTC.

This clone was counted between two and nine times. CDR3 in amino acids: CASSTGFEAFF. The CDR3 DNA reads as TGTGCCAGCAGTACAGGGTTTGAAGCTTTCTTT. The genes are TRBV6-5 and TRBJ1-1, with D possibly TRBD1 on 6 matching bases. Trimming removed 5 bases from V and 7 bases from J, with 8 bases in between. Germline V CDR1 and CDR2: MNHEY, SVGAGI. The CDR3 covers 11 residues.

The genes are TRBV29-1 and TRBJ2-7, with D tentatively TRBD2 (6 bases). Trimming shortened V by 5 bases and J by 2 bases, and 13 bases separated the two germline ends. The length of the CDR3 is 13 residues. The germline gives CDR1 SQVTM, CDR2 ANQGSEA. The CDR3 here is CSVHLGGAYEQYF. The CDR3 DNA sequence: TGCAGCGTTCACCTCGGAGGGGCCTACGAGCAGTACTTC.

The chain employs TRBV30 and TRBJ2-1, with D perhaps matching TRBD1 (6 bases). This CDR3 has 12 amino acids. Between the trimmed V and J ends, which lost 2 bases and 10 bases, there was a span of 12 bases. The germline CDR1 and CDR2 sequences are GTSNPN and SVGIG (reference sequence). The CDR3 here is CAWSIRGYEQFF. In nucleotides, the CDR3 is TGTGCCTGGAGTATCAGGGGATACGAGCAGTTCTTC.

The table lists this clone with a few counts. The chain uses TRBV11-3 and TRBJ2-3, with no clear D. The V and J ends lost 3 bases and 1 base respectively, with 11 bases between them. The CDR3 totals 15 residues. From germline, CDR1 is SGHNT and CDR2 YENEEA. The CDR3 spells CASSLSRLGTDTQYF. DNA of the CDR3: TGTGCCAGCAGCTTGTCGCGACTCGGCACAGATACGCAGTATTTT.

The chain links TRBV14 to TRBJ2-1; D perhaps matches TRBD1 (6 bases). The germline gives CDR1 SGHDN, CDR2 FVKESK. This CDR3 comprises 18 residues. Between the trimmed V and J ends, which lost 4 bases and 4 bases, there was a span of 23 bases. This CDR3 reads CASSPQRRTGWLYNEQFF. The DNA for the CDR3 is TGTGCCAGCAGCCCGCAAAGGCGAACAGGGTGGCTTTACAATGAGCAGTTCTTC.

The genes are TRBV7-9 and TRBJ2-2; perhaps TRBD2 as D (6 bases). CDR3 length equals 15 residues. Germline lookup yields CDR1 SEHNR and CDR2 FQNEAQ (reference sequence). Trimming took off 3 bases at V and 5 bases at J, with 13 bases between the two ends. The CDR3 sequence: CASSFLGSGTGELFF. CDR3 in DNA: TGTGCCAGCAGCTTCCTCGGGAGTGGTACCGGGGAGCTGTTTTTT.

V and J are TRBV27 and TRBJ2-3; D may be TRBD2 (5 bases). The ends were cut back, 2 bases at V and 5 bases at J, with 11 bases in the middle. Germline values: CDR1 MNHEY, CDR2 SMNVEV (reference sequence). The CDR3 covers 14 residues. The CDR3 spells CASSLRAAGDTQYF. The CDR3 nucleotides read TGTGCCAGCAGTTTAAGAGCGGCAGGAGATACGCAGTATTTT.

The table lists this clone with a count of one. The chain recombines TRBV7-3 with TRBJ2-2; D gene uncertain. V shed 2 bases and J shed 4 bases, with 5 bases lying between them. CDR3 size: 13 residues. The germline V gene encodes CDR1 SGHTA and CDR2 FQGTGA. CDR3 DNA: TGTGCCAGCAGCTTATTGGCCACCGGGGAGCTGTTTTTT. This gives the protein CASSLLATGELFF. Full variable domain (outside the CDR3, taken from reference TRBV7-3 and TRBJ2-2): GAGVSQTPSNKVTEKGKYVELRCDPISGHTALYWYRQSLGQGPEFLIYFQGTGAADDSGLPNDRFFAVRPEGSVSTLKIQRTERGDSAVYLCASSLLATGELFFGEGSRLTVL.